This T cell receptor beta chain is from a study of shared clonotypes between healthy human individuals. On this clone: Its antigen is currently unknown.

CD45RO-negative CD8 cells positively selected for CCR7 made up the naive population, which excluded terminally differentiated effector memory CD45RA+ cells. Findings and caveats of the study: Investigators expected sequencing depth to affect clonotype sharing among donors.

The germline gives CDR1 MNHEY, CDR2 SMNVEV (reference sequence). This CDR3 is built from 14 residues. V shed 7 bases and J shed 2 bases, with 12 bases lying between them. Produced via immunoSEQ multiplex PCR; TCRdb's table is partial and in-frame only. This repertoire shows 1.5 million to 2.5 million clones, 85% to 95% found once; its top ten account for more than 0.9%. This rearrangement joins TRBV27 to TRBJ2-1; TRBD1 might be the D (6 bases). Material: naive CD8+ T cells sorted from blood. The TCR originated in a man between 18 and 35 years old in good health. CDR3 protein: CASNVQGPYNEQFF. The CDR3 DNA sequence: TGTGCCAGCAACGTACAGGGTCCCTACAATGAGCAGTTCTTC.